This T cell receptor (beta chain) emerged from a study of blood T cell repertoires in COVID-19. The overall study: Italy, Spain and the United States were the sources of the convalescent and acute COVID-19 samples.

This CDR3 contains 13 residues. Germline CDR1 reads SNHLY; CDR2 reads FYNNEI. Trimming cost V 4 bases and J 5 bases, with 12 bases left between them. Produced via immunoSEQ multiplex PCR; TCRdb's table is partial and in-frame only. The profile covers around 300,000 clones, with about 90% appearing a single time and around 5% taken by the ten largest. Sequencing was done on a sample of PBMCs or T cells enriched from blood (not recorded which). The sequence came from a young man who had recovered from COVID-19. J is TRBJ2-7 and V is TRBV2, with D maybe TRBD1 (5 bases). The CDR3 DNA reads as TGTGCCAGCAGTGTTAGGGTGGGGCACGAGCAGTACTTC. Translation gives CASSVRVGHEQYF. The full variable domain, completed using reference TRBV2 and TRBJ2-7, is EPEVTQTPSHQVTQMGQEVILRCVPISNHLYFYWYRQILGQKVEFLVSFYNNEISEKSEIFDDQFSVERPDGSNFTLKIRSTKLEDSAMYFCASSVRVGHEQYFGPGTRLTVT.